One sample yielded the 30 T cell receptor beta chains listed below, sequenced in a study of regulatory T cells in long-lasting Graves disease. Time point of the sample: newly diagnosed GD, antithyroid drugs for less than 3 months. Extracted RNA from PBMCs served as the source of the TCR library. TCR beta libraries were built with iRepertoire HTBI primers and Arm-PCR of CDR3 regions. TCRdb recomputed calls from the multiplex PCR reads with MiXCR, one row per CDR3 protein. The sample includes about 560,000 distinct CDR3 sequences, 15% to 20% of them seen just once. The sample was also linked to a second study, of T cells in Graves' hyperthyroidism and ophthalmopathy.

Material: peripheral blood mononuclear cells (PBMCs), obtained at new diagnosis, from a patient treated with antithyroid drugs. The receptor set was obtained from a man younger than 35 with Graves disease.

V gene TRBV9 combines with J gene TRBJ1-2; D not resolved. CDR3 length equals 14 residues. V was cut by 0 bases and J by 8 bases, with 14 bases left in between. Germline loops: CDR1 SGDLS, CDR2 YYNGEE. The CDR3 spells CASSVDSVFEGYTF. CDR3 nucleotides: TGTGCCAGCAGCGTAGATTCCGTATTTGAAGGCTACACCTTC.

This clonotype was picked up many times. The rearrangement uses TRBV30 and TRBJ2-5; TRBD1 might be the D (5 bases). V gave up 0 bases and J gave up 5 bases, with 10 bases separating them. This CDR3 region has 13 residues. The germline V gene has CDR1 GTSNPN and CDR2 SVGIG (reference sequence). CDR3 residues: CAWSVKGPETQYF. CDR3 sequence (DNA): TGTGCCTGGAGTGTAAAGGGGCCGGAGACCCAGTACTTC.

A word on this clonotype: Lacking the conserved final phenylalanine or tryptophan, this CDR3 likely reflects a read error. This chain uses TRBV28 with TRBJ2-7; no definite D call. Germline loops: CDR1 MDHEN, CDR2 SYDVKM. Trimming stripped 6 bases from V and 2 bases from J, with 17 bases between. CDR3 length equals 15 residues. The CDR3 DNA follows: TGTGCCAGCAGCCCCCAGATGATGGCCACCTACGAGCAGTACCTC. This encodes CASSPQMMATYEQYL.

This clonotype appeared many times. V is TRBV2 and J is TRBJ1-2, with a tentative D call TRBD1 (5 bases). Trimming pared 7 bases from V and 2 bases from J, leaving 14 bases between. Germline-derived CDR1 and CDR2 are SNHLY and FYNNEI. The CDR3 runs 14 residues. CDR3 nucleotides: TGTGCCAGCACTTATACAGGCAGGAACTATGGCTACACCTTC. Translation: CASTYTGRNYGYTF.

This clonotype was seen many times. The gene calls are TRBV18 and TRBJ2-7, with D perhaps TRBD1 (6 bases). The CDR3 extends over 16 amino acids. Germline V lookup: CDR1 KGHSH, CDR2 LQKENI. Trimming took off 2 bases at V and 5 bases at J, with 19 bases between the two ends. The CDR3 reads CASSPADRIVIHEQYF. CDR3 DNA sequence: TGTGCCAGCTCACCAGCCGACAGGATAGTAATTCACGAGCAGTACTTC.

Only a few counts were recorded for this clonotype. CDR3 sequence reads: CASSLGTQNTGELFF. The CDR3 DNA reads TGTGCCAGCAGTTTGGGAACACAGAACACCGGGGAGCTGTTTTTT. The chain carries TRBV12-3 or TRBV12-4 and TRBJ2-2, with D unresolved. Trimming shortened V by 3 bases and J by 1 base, and 9 bases separated the two germline ends. The CDR3 sequence is 15 residues long.

This clonotype was seen at least ten times. The genes are TRBV12-3 or TRBV12-4 and TRBJ1-1; D perhaps matches TRBD1 (6 bases). V lost 6 bases to trimming and J lost 9 bases, with 14 bases between them. The CDR3 consists of 12 residues. The CDR3 here is CASSRGGDQAFF. The CDR3, as DNA: TGTGCCAGCAGCCGCGGGGGCGACCAAGCTTTCTTT.

V and J are TRBV27 and TRBJ2-3, with 8 bases aligning to TRBD2. Unmatched junction bases numbered 10, after V lost 5 bases and J lost 6 bases. In germline, CDR1 is MNHEY, CDR2 SMNVEV (reference sequence). The CDR3 runs 15 residues. The CDR3 DNA reads TGTGCCAGCAGTGGGCCAGCGGGAGCGGCCGATACGCAGTATTTT. It yields the protein CASSGPAGAADTQYF.

The rearrangement uses TRBV28 and TRBJ1-2; 9 nucleotides agree with TRBD1. V trimming: 7 bases; J trimming: 3 bases; junction bases outside the gene matches: 6. The CDR3 runs 14 residues. The germline CDR1 and CDR2 sequences are MDHEN and SYDVKM. For the CDR3, the DNA is TGTGCCAGCAATGGACAGGGGCAGTACTATGGCTACACCTTC. Encoded protein: CASNGQGQYYGYTF.

Of note for this clonotype: The junction does not match germline at one end; this may be a read error. The V gene is TRBV10-3, the J gene TRBJ2-7; a weak D match, TRBD1 (6 bases). Germline assignment: CDR1 ENHRY and CDR2 SYGVKD. The length of the CDR3 is 12 residues. CDR3 region: CTISPTGFEQYF. The CDR3 DNA follows: TGTACCATCAGCCCAACAGGGTTCGAGCAGTACTTC.

This clonotype was seen repeatedly, ten times or more. The gene calls are TRBV2 and TRBJ1-2; D is possibly TRBD1 (6 bases). This CDR3 comprises 15 residues. Germline CDR1 is SNHLY and CDR2 is FYNNEI. The germline V and J ends were trimmed by 0 bases and 6 bases, with 14 bases remaining between them. The DNA for the CDR3 is TGTGCCAGCAGTGAAGCGTCTCCAGGGGTTGATGGCTACACCTTC. This translates into CASSEASPGVDGYTF.

This clonotype was recorded many times. The J gene is TRBJ2-1, the V gene TRBV28; no clear D gene. Germline-derived CDR1 and CDR2 are MDHEN and SYDVKM. Trimming removed 4 bases from V and 4 bases from J, with 11 bases in between. The CDR3 consists of 14 residues. Written as DNA, the CDR3 is TGTGCCAGCAGTTCGGCCTACCGATACAATGAGCAGTTCTTC. Its translation: CASSSAYRYNEQFF.

There are a few counts of this clonotype. The gene calls are TRBV9 and TRBJ2-7; 7 nucleotides agree with TRBD1. From germline, CDR1 is SGDLS and CDR2 YYNGEE. This CDR3 contains 16 residues. V shed 0 bases and J 6 bases; nucleotides not matched to a gene: 12. In DNA form, the CDR3 reads TGTGCCAGCAGCGTAGAACCCGCGACAGGGTTACTCGAGCAGTACTTC. Translation: CASSVEPATGLLEQYF.

The rearrangement links TRBV5-4 to TRBJ2-2; D is unclear. The germline CDR1 and CDR2 sequences are SGHNT and YYREEE (reference sequence). Between the trimmed V and J ends, which lost 4 bases and 6 bases, there was a span of 13 bases. This CDR3 comprises 14 residues. CDR3 bases: TGTGCCAGCAGCCGTTCAAGGGATTCCGGGGAGCTGTTTTTT. It is translated as CASSRSRDSGELFF.

This clonotype showed up many times. The CDR3 DNA reads as TGTGCCTGGAGTGGAGGTGCAGATACGCAGTATTTT. The encoded protein is CAWSGGADTQYF. The chain is built from TRBV30 and TRBJ2-3; D gene uncertain. The CDR3 runs to 12 residues. Germline V gene lookup returns CDR1 GTSNPN and CDR2 SVGIG (reference sequence). V was trimmed by 1 base and J by 4 bases, leaving 6 bases between them.

This clonotype turned up a few times. This chain links TRBV5-4 with TRBJ2-2; 10 nucleotides align to TRBD2. Looked up from germline, CDR1 is SGHNT and CDR2 is YYREEE (reference sequence). The CDR3 is 17 residues long. V dropped 5 bases and J dropped 0; count of bases not matched to a gene: 7. In nucleotides, the CDR3 is TGTGCCAGCAGTTCGACTAGCGGGTCCGCGAACACCGGGGAGCTGTTTTTT. This codes for CASSSTSGSANTGELFF. The full variable domain, rest sourced from reference TRBV5-4 and TRBJ2-2, is ETGVTQSPTHLIKTRGQQVTLRCSSQSGHNTVSWYQQALGQGPQFIFQYYREEENGRGNFPPRFSGLQFPNYSSELNVNALELDDSALYLCASSSTSGSANTGELFFGEGSRLTVL.

This clonotype has at least ten counts. The rearrangement joins TRBV6-5 to TRBJ2-3, with 9 bases lining up with TRBD2. This CDR3 is built from 17 residues. Germline trimming cut 4 bases from V and 1 base from J; bases unmatched to any gene: 9. Looked up from germline, CDR1 is MNHEY and CDR2 is SVGAGI. The CDR3 nucleotides are TGTGCCAGCAGTTTGATGTCTAGCGGGGAAGGCACAGATACGCAGTATTTT. Translation gives CASSLMSSGEGTDTQYF.

The rearrangement uses TRBV20-1 and TRBJ2-3; D call uncertain. Germline assignment: CDR1 DFQATT and CDR2 SNEGSKA (reference sequence). V was clipped by 1 base and J by 3 bases, with 14 bases between them. The CDR3 contains 15 residues. The chain's CDR3 is CSARVGSPVTDTQYF. The CDR3, as DNA: TGCAGTGCTAGAGTGGGAAGCCCTGTGACAGATACGCAGTATTTT.

This clonotype was detected ten times or more. The chain couples TRBV27 to TRBJ1-1; TRBD1 aligns across 11 bases. The CDR3 sequence is 14 residues long. V trimming: 8 bases; J trimming: 10 bases; junction bases outside the gene matches: 12. In germline, CDR1 is MNHEY, CDR2 SMNVEV (reference sequence). The CDR3 sequence is CASVPRTGGPGAFF. The CDR3 DNA is TGTGCCAGCGTACCTAGGACAGGGGGCCCTGGAGCTTTCTTT.

This clonotype was seen a handful of times. The chain employs TRBV6-5 and TRBJ2-7; D gene unclear. The CDR3 extends over 14 amino acids. Germline V gene data show CDR1 as MNHEY and CDR2 as SVGAGI. Trimming stripped 2 bases from V and 2 bases from J, with 10 bases between. CDR3 sequence (DNA): TGTGCCAGCAGTTACCGCCAGGACCCCTACGAGCAGTACTTC. It specifies CASSYRQDPYEQYF.

V and J are TRBV20-1 and TRBJ1-2; TRBD1 agrees at 11 bases. Germline trimming cut 7 bases from V and 4 bases from J; bases unmatched to any gene: 8. Germline assignment: CDR1 DFQATT and CDR2 SNEGSKA (reference sequence). This CDR3 has 14 amino acids. This CDR3 is CSVEGGTGGYGYTF. The CDR3 DNA follows: TGCAGTGTTGAAGGAGGGACAGGGGGCTATGGCTACACCTTC.

The rearrangement links TRBV20-1 to TRBJ2-7; D uncertain. The CDR3 length is 15 residues. In germline, CDR1 is DFQATT, CDR2 SNEGSKA (reference sequence). Trimming pared 6 bases from V and 1 base from J, leaving 19 bases between. The CDR3 sequence: CSATPRRVGSYEQYF. For the CDR3, the DNA is TGCAGTGCGACCCCTCGGCGAGTAGGTTCCTACGAGCAGTACTTC.

This clonotype was observed at least ten times. The J gene is TRBJ2-1, the V gene TRBV2; TRBD2 might be the D (5 bases). Germline lookup yields CDR1 SNHLY and CDR2 FYNNEI. The CDR3 length is 16 residues. With 2 bases removed from V and 0 bases from J, the gap between germline ends came to 11 bases. CDR3 DNA: TGTGCCAGCAGTGAATTCAGCGGAACCTCCTACAATGAGCAGTTCTTC. Residues: CASSEFSGTSYNEQFF.

Ten or more counts support this clonotype. The chain recombines TRBV7-9 with TRBJ2-7, with a weak D call TRBD2 (5 bases). The CDR3 covers 15 residues. Germline V gene data show CDR1 as SEHNR and CDR2 as FQNEAQ (reference sequence). V shed 0 bases and J shed 0 bases, with 9 bases lying between them. For the CDR3, the DNA is TGTGCCAGCAGCTTAGCGTCTCTAGCCTCCTACGAGCAGTACTTC. Translation gives CASSLASLASYEQYF.

This clonotype came up a few times. The chain has TRBV19 and TRBJ1-5; 7 nucleotides align to TRBD1. CDR1 and CDR2 from the germline V gene are LNHDA and SQIVND (reference sequence). The ends lost 4 bases at V and 8 bases at J; junction bases unmatched: 8. The CDR3 sequence is 14 residues long. The CDR3 region has the DNA TGTGCCAGTAGTAATGGACAGGAGATCAAGCCCCAGCATTTT. This encodes CASSNGQEIKPQHF.

The V gene is TRBV9, the J gene TRBJ2-7, with 8 nucleotides matching TRBD1. The CDR3 spans 14 residues. V trimming: 3 bases; J trimming: 7 bases; junction bases outside the gene matches: 9. CDR1 is SGDLS and CDR2 is YYNGEE in the germline V gene. This CDR3 is CASSASGTGGEQYF. The CDR3 region has the DNA TGTGCCAGCAGCGCCTCCGGGACAGGCGGGGAGCAGTACTTC.

This clonotype has ten or more counts. This chain connects TRBV27 to TRBJ1-1; no reliable D call. Looked up from germline, CDR1 is MNHEY and CDR2 is SMNVEV (reference sequence). The CDR3 totals 15 residues. The germline V and J ends were trimmed by 1 base and 0 bases, with 9 bases remaining between them. CDR3 residues: CASSLLSPLNTEAFF. DNA for the CDR3: TGTGCCAGCAGTTTATTGTCCCCGTTGAACACTGAAGCTTTCTTT.

This clonotype was seen a handful of times. The V call is TRBV4-1, the J call TRBJ1-4, with a weak D call TRBD1 (5 bases). This CDR3 has 15 residues. V lost 4 bases and J lost 8, with 17 bases in between. Per germline, CDR1 MGHRA and CDR2 YSYEKL. Here the CDR3 DNA reads TGCGCCAGCAGCCCTCGGGTGCAGGGATACGAAAAACTGTTTTTT. Translation gives CASSPRVQGYEKLFF.

Remarks on this clonotype: A much larger clone differs from this one at a single base, so this may be a read error. V gene TRBV7-2 combines with J gene TRBJ2-3; D perhaps matches TRBD2 (6 bases). Germline V lookup: CDR1 SGHTA, CDR2 FQGNSA. V gave up 2 bases and J gave up 8 bases, with 17 bases separating them. The CDR3 contains 15 residues. In nucleotides, the CDR3 is TGTGCCAGCAGCTTATCCCCCCTAGCGTGGGGTACGCAGTATTTT. This gives the protein CASSLSPLAWGTQYF. The full variable domain, rest sourced from reference TRBV7-2 and TRBJ2-3, is GAGVSQSPSNKVTEKGKDVELRCDPISGHTALYWYRQSLGQGLEFLIYFQGNSAPDKSGLPSDRFSAERTGGSVSTLTIQRTQQEDSAVYLCASSLSPLAWGTQYFGPGTRLTVL.

The chain joins TRBV15 to TRBJ2-7; D is perhaps TRBD2 (6 bases). The CDR3 has 15 residues. V lost 0 bases and J 4 bases, leaving 13 bases between the germline ends. Germline CDR1 and CDR2: LNHNV and YYDKDF (reference sequence). The CDR3 sequence: CATSREGGSGYEQYF. DNA of the CDR3: TGTGCCACCAGCAGAGAGGGGGGTAGCGGTTACGAGCAGTACTTC.